Presented here are 27 T cell receptor beta chains from one specimen sequenced in a study of tumor-infiltrating lymphocytes in primary liver carcinoma. Blood RNA was derived from unsorted whole blood, and germline DNA was extracted too. A constant-region primer primed TCR beta cDNA synthesis from 500 ng of total RNA. Three-round nested multiplex PCR performed with slightly modified ARM-PCR produced the TCR beta libraries. Primers for the first two PCR rounds were TRBV1-TRBV30 forward primers and a C-beta reverse primer (roughly 10 cycles per round). A single record per CDR3 protein comes from TCRdb applying MiXCR to the multiplex PCR reads. The sample yields around 330,000 distinct CDR3 sequences, almost 60% seen once. Specimen: peripheral blood. These receptors all stem from a woman between 25 and 40 years old with primary liver carcinoma and hepatitis B virus infection.

The chain is built from TRBV11-2 and TRBJ2-7; D possibly uses TRBD1 or TRBD2 (5 bases each). The germline CDR1 and CDR2 sequences are SGHAT and FQNNGV. This CDR3 region has 13 residues. Trimming took off 10 bases at V and 7 bases at J, with 20 bases between the two ends. The CDR3 region is CANKRGNGVEQYF. DNA of the CDR3: TGTGCCAACAAAAGGGGTAACGGGGTTGAGCAGTACTTC.

This clonotype came up many times. The chain couples TRBV4-2 to TRBJ1-2; D is undetermined. V dropped 6 bases and J dropped 6 bases, with 23 bases sitting between them. Germline lookup yields CDR1 LGHNA and CDR2 YNFKEQ. The CDR3 contains 16 residues. CDR3 residues: CASSQYPRRGSDGYTF. The CDR3 region has the DNA TGTGCCAGCAGTCAATACCCCCGGCGGGGTTCAGATGGCTACACCTTC.

The gene calls are TRBV29-1 and TRBJ2-7; D unclear. Germline CDR1 SQVTM, CDR2 ANQGSEA. V was clipped by 5 bases and J by 4 bases, with 6 bases between them. This CDR3 contains 10 residues. Here the CDR3 DNA reads TGCAGCGTTAGGGATTACGAGCAGTACTTC. It translates to CSVRDYEQYF.

Remarks on this clonotype: Given the absence of the conserved phenylalanine or tryptophan at the CDR3 end, a read error is likely. V usage is TRBV11-2 and J usage is TRBJ1-1, with no clear D. The CDR3 spans 12 residues. The V gene's germline CDR1 is SGHAT and CDR2 FQNNGV. CDR3: CASSQRSTEAFS. CDR3 DNA: TGTGCCAGCAGCCAGCGCAGCACTGAGGCTTTCTCT.

The chain uses TRBV11-2 and TRBJ2-1; no definite D call. The CDR3 consists of 13 residues. V dropped 5 bases and J dropped 7 bases, with 12 bases sitting between them. Germline CDR1 and CDR2: SGHAT and FQNNGV. The CDR3 DNA is TGTGCCAGCAGCACTGACTGGTTAAATGAGCAGTTCTTC. Translation: CASSTDWLNEQFF.

This sequence joins TRBV11-2 and TRBJ2-1; D remains ambiguous. Germline V gives CDR1 SGHAT, CDR2 FQNNGV. V dropped 1 base and J dropped 9 bases, with 7 bases sitting between them. CDR3 size: 12 residues. CDR3: CASSLGGLEQFF. For the CDR3, the DNA is TGTGCCAGCAGCTTAGGTGGTCTTGAGCAGTTCTTC. The full variable domain, completed using reference TRBV11-2 and TRBJ2-1, is EAGVAQSPRYKIIEKRQSVAFWCNPISGHATLYWYQQILGQGPKLLIQFQNNGVVDDSQLPKDRFSAERLKGVDSTLKIQPAKLEDSAVYLCASSLGGLEQFFGPGTRLTVL.

The chain recombines TRBV5-1 with TRBJ2-1; no clear D gene. This CDR3 has 12 residues. Trimming removed 5 bases from V and 10 bases from J, with 13 bases in between. CDR1 and CDR2 from the germline V gene are SGHRS and YFSETQ. CDR3 residues: CASSDTWTEQFF. In DNA, the CDR3 is TGCGCCAGCAGTGATACGTGGACCGAGCAGTTCTTC. The full variable domain, in which reference TRBV5-1 and TRBJ2-1 provide the parts outside the CDR3, is KAGVTQTPRYLIKTRGQQVTLSCSPISGHRSVSWYQQTPGQGLQFLFEYFSETQRNKGNFPGRFSGRQFSNSRSEMNVSTLELGDSALYLCASSDTWTEQFFGPGTRLTVL.

The chain uses TRBV7-9 and TRBJ2-2, with D tentatively TRBD1 (5 bases). Germline V CDR1 and CDR2: SEHNR, FQNEAQ (reference sequence). The CDR3 extends over 15 amino acids. CDR3 sequence: CGMMVDSSNTGELFF. For the CDR3, the DNA is TGTGGGATGATGGTCGACAGTTCGAACACCGGGGAGCTGTTTTTT.

Regarding this clonotype: At one end the junction does not follow the germline gene, possibly because of a read error. J is TRBJ2-3 and V is TRBV24-1, with 9 bases lining up with TRBD2. The germline gives CDR1 KGHDR, CDR2 SFDVKD. The CDR3 loop spans 15 amino acids. The CDR3 coding sequence is TGTGCCACCAATTCAGCGGGAGGCACCACAGCTACGCATTATTTT. It encodes CATNSAGGTTATHYF.

The table lists this clonotype with a few counts. The rearrangement joins TRBV6-5 to TRBJ1-2, with D perhaps matching TRBD1 (6 bases). Per the germline V gene, CDR1 is MNHEY and CDR2 is SVGAGI. V was shortened by 5 bases and J by 6 bases, with 10 bases between the two germline ends. This CDR3 is 12 amino acids long. The CDR3: CASSAGTHGYTF. DNA for the CDR3: TGTGCCAGCAGTGCCGGGACACATGGCTACACCTTC.

With respect to this clonotype: An end of the junction differs from the germline gene, which may be a read error. This sequence joins TRBV11-3 and TRBJ2-7; possible D gene TRBD2, 5 bases. Germline-derived CDR1 and CDR2 are SGHNT and YENEEA. There are 11 residues in the CDR3. The CDR3 spells CTSSENYDQYF. The DNA of the CDR3 is TGTACCAGTAGCGAGAACTACGACCAGTACTTC.

As regards this clonotype: As the CDR3 is not closed by the conserved phenylalanine or tryptophan, this likely results from a read error. The rearrangement links TRBV11-3 to TRBJ2-5; 10 bases agree with TRBD1. Germline CDR1 and CDR2: SGHNT and YENEEA. The CDR3 extends over 15 amino acids. The CDR3 DNA follows: TGTGCCGGCAGCTACTCGACAGGGGGCGTAGAGACCCAGTACCTC. Translation gives CAGSYSTGGVETQYL.

A note on this clonotype: This may arise from a read error, as a much more abundant clone is one base away. The CDR3 protein is CASSQDRFGTVRFF. In DNA form, the CDR3 reads TGCGCCAGCAGCCAAGATCGGTTCGGAACCGTCCGGTTCTTC. The J gene is TRBJ2-1, the V gene TRBV4-3; no reliable D call. The ends were cut back, 0 bases at V and 15 bases at J, with 18 bases in the middle. Germline lookup yields CDR1 LGHNA and CDR2 YSLEER. This CDR3 has 14 amino acids.

The chain uses TRBV7-3 and TRBJ2-1; D tentatively reads TRBD1 or TRBD2 (5 bases each). The CDR3 sequence is 15 residues long. Germline V gene data show CDR1 as SGHTA and CDR2 as FQGTGA. Trimming left V 5 bases short and J 0 bases short, with 11 bases between. The DNA of the CDR3 is TGTGCCAGCAGCATCGGGACCAGCTCCTACAATGAGCAGTTCTTC. This gives the protein CASSIGTSSYNEQFF.

This CDR3 is CASSTDRGEDEQYF. The CDR3 nucleotides are TGTGCCAGCAGTACCGACAGGGGAGAAGACGAGCAGTACTTC. The gene calls are TRBV6-5 and TRBJ2-7; 8 bases agree with TRBD1. V shed 5 bases, J shed 5 bases, and the junction held 8 bases outside the gene matches. The CDR3 loop spans 14 amino acids. Germline-derived CDR1 and CDR2 are MNHEY and SVGAGI.

Points on this clonotype: The CDR3 does not close with the conserved phenylalanine or tryptophan, likely indicating a read error. The J gene is TRBJ2-1, the V gene TRBV7-9; D is undetermined. In germline, CDR1 is SEHNR, CDR2 FQNEAQ (reference sequence). The CDR3 length is 16 residues. The CDR3 DNA follows: TGTACCAGCAGCTTCGTCGCGGTCCCTATTGGGAATGAGCAGTTCTTA. It codes for CTSSFVAVPIGNEQFL.

Worth noting for this clonotype: This may be a read error, as it is one base from a much larger clone. The CDR3 nucleotides read TGTGCCAACAGTTTGGGACTATCCAAGTTCTTC. Translation gives CANSLGLSKFF. V and J are TRBV12-3 or TRBV12-4 and TRBJ2-1; 7 nucleotides agree with TRBD2. The CDR3 has 11 residues.

The chain combines TRBV28 with TRBJ1-2, with 9 bases fitting TRBD1. Trimming removed 2 bases from V and 8 bases from J; junction bases left unmatched: 9. From germline, CDR1 is MDHEN and CDR2 SYDVKM. CDR3 size: 15 residues. DNA of the CDR3: TGTGCCAGCAGTTTAGGGGGACAGGGCCTGAAAGGCTACACCTTC. Translated, it gives CASSLGGQGLKGYTF.

There are many counts of this clonotype. The rearrangement joins TRBV4-1 to TRBJ2-5, with D unclear. The germline CDR1 and CDR2 sequences are MGHRA and YSYEKL. The V gene lost 1 base and the J gene lost 5 bases, with 8 bases spanning the gap. This CDR3 is built from 13 residues. CDR3 residues: CASSQGVVETQYF. The CDR3 bases are TGCGCCAGCAGCCAAGGGGTTGTGGAGACCCAGTACTTC.

This clonotype turned up a few times. V is TRBV5-6 and J is TRBJ2-3; the D gene is possibly TRBD2 (6 bases). Trimming left V 4 bases short and J 0 bases short, with 12 bases between. Per the germline V gene, CDR1 is SGHDT and CDR2 is YYEEEE. CDR3 size: 15 residues. CDR3 nucleotide sequence: TGTGCCAGCAGCCCAGTGGGGACTAGCACAGATACGCAGTATTTT. Translated: CASSPVGTSTDTQYF.

The table lists this clonotype with a count of one. This chain uses TRBV6-5 with TRBJ1-6; D remains ambiguous. The V end lost 0 bases, the J end lost 7 bases, and 10 bases lay between the germline ends. The CDR3 has 15 residues. Germline V gene sequence: CDR1 MNHEY, CDR2 SVGAGI. Here the CDR3 DNA reads TGTGCCAGCAGTTACTCGAATAGAGGGAATTCACCCCTCCACTTT. It specifies CASSYSNRGNSPLHF.

Concerning this clonotype: No conserved phenylalanine or tryptophan ends this CDR3, so it is likely a read error. The J gene is TRBJ2-1, the V gene TRBV11-3; TRBD2 matches at 7 bases. CDR1 and CDR2 (germline): SGHNT, YENEEA. V trimming: 1 base; J trimming: 3 bases; junction bases outside the gene matches: 3. CDR3 size: 15 residues. The DNA for the CDR3 is TGTGCCAGCAGCTTAGGGGCGGGGGACTACAATGAGCAGTTCATC. Translating gives CASSLGAGDYNEQFI.

In regard to this clonotype: The CDR3 end shows no conserved phenylalanine or tryptophan, and so a read error is likely. The chain employs TRBV4-3 and TRBJ2-1, with 12 bases lining up with TRBD2. Germline V gene data show CDR1 as LGHNA and CDR2 as YSLEER. CDR3 length: 20 amino acids. As DNA, the CDR3 is TGCGCCAGCAGCCAAGATACGCGCCTAGCGGGAGGGCCCATTTACACTGAGCAGTTCTCC. As protein: CASSQDTRLAGGPIYTEQFS.

This rearrangement joins TRBV6-2 or TRBV6-3 to TRBJ2-2, with no clear D. CDR3 length: 15 amino acids. V lost 6 bases and J lost 6, with 17 bases in between. CDR1 and CDR2 (germline): MNHEY, SVGEGT. The CDR3 nucleotides are TGTGCCAGCAGATCGGCCGGTAAAGCACCCGGGGAGCTGTTTTTT. Encoded protein: CASRSAGKAPGELFF.

Notes on this clonotype: Being one base from a much bigger clone, this may be a read error. This chain joins TRBV12-3 or TRBV12-4 and TRBJ2-5; D possibly corresponds to TRBD1 (5 bases). The CDR3 runs to 14 residues. CDR3 residues: CARSSAQGEETQYF. The CDR3 coding sequence is TGTGCCAGAAGTTCGGCGCAGGGCGAAGAGACCCAGTACTTC.

This clonotype occurred a few times. V usage is TRBV6-1 and J usage is TRBJ1-1; 7 bases map to TRBD1. CDR1 and CDR2 (germline): MNHNS, SASEGT. The CDR3 extends over 15 amino acids. Trimming at V came to 1 base and at J to 2 bases, leaving 4 bases not matched to a gene. This CDR3 is CASSEEGQPNTEAFF. CDR3 sequence (DNA): TGTGCCAGCAGTGAAGAGGGACAGCCTAACACTGAAGCTTTCTTT.

Of note for this clonotype: It may be a read error: a sequence one base away is much more abundant. V and J are TRBV11-3 and TRBJ1-2, with TRBD1 identical over 7 bases. Germline-derived CDR1 and CDR2 are SGHNT and YENEEA. After removal of 2 bases from V and 10 bases from J, the junction contained 10 bases not matched to a gene. The CDR3 extends over 14 amino acids. The DNA of the CDR3 is TGTGCCAGCAGCTTATTTTCGGGACAGTCGGCCTACACCTTC. It translates to CASSLFSGQSAYTF.